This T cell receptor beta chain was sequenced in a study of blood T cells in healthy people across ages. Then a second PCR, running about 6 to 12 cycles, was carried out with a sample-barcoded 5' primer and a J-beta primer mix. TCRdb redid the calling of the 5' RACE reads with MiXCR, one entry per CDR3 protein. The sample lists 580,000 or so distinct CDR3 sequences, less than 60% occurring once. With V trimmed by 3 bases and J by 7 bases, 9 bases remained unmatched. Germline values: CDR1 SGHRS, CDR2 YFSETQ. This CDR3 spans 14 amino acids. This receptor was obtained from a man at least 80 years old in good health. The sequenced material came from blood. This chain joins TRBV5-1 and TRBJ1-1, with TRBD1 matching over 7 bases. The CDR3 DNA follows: TGCGCCAGCAGCTACTCACAGGGGTTGGGTGAAGCTTTCTTT. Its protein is CASSYSQGLGEAFF.